This TCR beta chain stems from a study of CD8 T cells in Susac syndrome. The CDR3 is made up of 14 amino acids. CDR1 MNHEY and CDR2 SMNVEV come from the germline V gene (reference sequence). Trimming cost V 2 bases and J 2 bases, with 10 bases left between them. With random hexamers, reverse transcription was performed on about 0.5 to 1 ug of RNA. It was immunoSEQ multiplex PCR that amplified TCR beta CDR3 across 54 Vbeta and 13 Jbeta. TCRdb ran MiXCR on the immunoSEQ multiplex PCR reads and lists one entry per CDR3 protein. The table has 350,000 to 550,000 distinct CDR3 sequences, approximately 85% seen once.

This chain connects TRBV27 to TRBJ2-7, with D possibly being TRBD1 (5 bases). Input material: CD8+ T cells from PBMCs. This receptor was identified in a human donor with multiple sclerosis. The CDR3 coding sequence is TGTGCCAGCAGTTTACGGCAGGGCACCTACGAGCAGTACTTC. Translating gives CASSLRQGTYEQYF.